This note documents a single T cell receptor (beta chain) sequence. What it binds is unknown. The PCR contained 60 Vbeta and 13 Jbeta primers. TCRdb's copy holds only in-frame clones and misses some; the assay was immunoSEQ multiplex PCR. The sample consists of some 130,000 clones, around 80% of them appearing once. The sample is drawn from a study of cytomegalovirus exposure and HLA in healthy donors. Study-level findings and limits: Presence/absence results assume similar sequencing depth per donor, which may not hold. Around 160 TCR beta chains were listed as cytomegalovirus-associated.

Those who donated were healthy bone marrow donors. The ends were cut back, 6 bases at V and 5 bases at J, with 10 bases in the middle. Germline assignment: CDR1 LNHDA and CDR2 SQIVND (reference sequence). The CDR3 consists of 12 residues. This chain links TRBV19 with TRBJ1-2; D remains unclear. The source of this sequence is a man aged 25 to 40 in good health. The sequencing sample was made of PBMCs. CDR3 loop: CASRTLSYGYTF. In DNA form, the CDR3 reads TGTGCCAGTAGGACACTCTCTTATGGCTACACCTTC. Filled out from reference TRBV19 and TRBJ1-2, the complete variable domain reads DGGITQSPKYLFRKEGQNVTLSCEQNLNHDAMYWYRQDPGQGLRLIYYSQIVNDFQKGDIAEGYSVSREKKESFPLTVTSAQKNPTAFYLCASRTLSYGYTFGSGTRLTVV.